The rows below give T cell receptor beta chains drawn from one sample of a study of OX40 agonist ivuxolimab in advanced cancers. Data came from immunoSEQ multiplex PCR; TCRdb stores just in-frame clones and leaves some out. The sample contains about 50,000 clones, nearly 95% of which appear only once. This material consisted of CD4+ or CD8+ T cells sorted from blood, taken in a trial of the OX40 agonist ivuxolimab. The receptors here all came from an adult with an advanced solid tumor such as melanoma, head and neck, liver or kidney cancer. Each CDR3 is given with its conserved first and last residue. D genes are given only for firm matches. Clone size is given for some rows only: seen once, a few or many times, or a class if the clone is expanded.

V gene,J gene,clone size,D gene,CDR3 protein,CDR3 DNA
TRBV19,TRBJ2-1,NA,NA,CASTGQGGYEQFF,TGTGCCAGTACGGGTCAGGGGGGCTATGAGCAGTTCTTC
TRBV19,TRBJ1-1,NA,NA,CASSLQVLNTEAFF,TGTGCCAGTAGTTTACAGGTCCTCAACACTGAAGCTTTCTTT
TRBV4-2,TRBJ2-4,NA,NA,CASSQVSGLAKNIQYF,TGTGCCAGCAGCCAAGTCTCCGGCTTAGCCAAAAACATTCAGTACTTC
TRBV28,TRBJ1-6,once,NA,CAMGGSSYNSPLHF,TGTGCCATGGGCGGCAGCTCCTATAATTCACCCCTCCACTTT
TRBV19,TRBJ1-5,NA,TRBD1,CASSIGEHRGEYSNQPQHF,TGTGCCAGTAGTATAGGGGAACACAGGGGGGAATATAGCAATCAGCCCCAGCATTTT
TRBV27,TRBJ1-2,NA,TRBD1,CASSFGQGAGGYTF,TGTGCCAGCAGTTTTGGACAGGGGGCAGGTGGCTACACCTTC
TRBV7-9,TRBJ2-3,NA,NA,CASSLSTDTQYF,TGTGCCAGCAGCCTCAGCACAGATACGCAGTATTTT
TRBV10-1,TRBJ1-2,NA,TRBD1,CASSAGQGYGYTF,TGCGCCAGCAGTGCGGGACAGGGATATGGCTACACCTTC
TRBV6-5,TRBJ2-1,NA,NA,CASSLGNYNEQFF,TGTGCCAGCAGTCTCGGGAACTACAATGAGCAGTTCTTC
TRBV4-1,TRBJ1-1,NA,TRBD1,CASSPGQGQRTEAFF,TGCGCCAGCAGCCCAGGACAGGGCCAACGCACTGAAGCTTTCTTT
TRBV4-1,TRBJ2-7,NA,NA,CASSQEFGLSSYEQYF,TGCGCCAGCAGCCAAGAGTTTGGCTTAAGCTCCTACGAGCAGTACTTC
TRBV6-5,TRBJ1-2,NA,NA,CASSYRGALGYTF,TGTGCCAGCAGTTACAGGGGGGCGCTTGGCTACACCTTC
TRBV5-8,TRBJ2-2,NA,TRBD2,CASSLSGTNTGELFF,TGTGCCAGCAGCCTTAGCGGGACGAACACCGGGGAGCTGTTTTTT
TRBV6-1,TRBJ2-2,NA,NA,CASWGAGDTGELFF,TGTGCCAGCTGGGGGGCCGGCGACACCGGGGAGCTGTTTTTT
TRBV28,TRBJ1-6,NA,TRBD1,CASSLPPETGEGSPLHF,TGTGCCAGCAGTTTACCTCCGGAGACAGGGGAAGGGTCACCCCTCCACTTT
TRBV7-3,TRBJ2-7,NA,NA,CASSLGGGYEQYF,TGTGCCAGCAGCTTAGGAGGGGGCTACGAGCAGTACTTC
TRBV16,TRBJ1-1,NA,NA,CASRPDTVGPEAFF,TGTGCCAGCAGGCCAGATACGGTTGGGCCTGAAGCTTTCTTT
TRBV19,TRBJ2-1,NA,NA,CASSIAGADEQFF,TGTGCCAGTAGTATAGCGGGGGCGGATGAGCAGTTCTTC
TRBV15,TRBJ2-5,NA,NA,CATSRDSPPYDSQYF,TGTGCCACCAGCAGAGATTCTCCTCCGTACGATTCCCAGTACTTC
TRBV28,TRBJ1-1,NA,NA,CASSLSPRGTEAFF,TGTGCCAGCAGTTTATCCCCTCGGGGCACTGAAGCTTTCTTT
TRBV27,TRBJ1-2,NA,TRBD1,CASSLSLAGTVGYTF,TGTGCCAGCAGTTTATCCCTCGCCGGGACAGTTGGCTACACCTTC
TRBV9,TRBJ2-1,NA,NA,CASSGGHTRGNEQFF,TGTGCCAGCAGCGGGGGACATACGAGGGGCAATGAGCAGTTCTTC
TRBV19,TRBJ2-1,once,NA,CASSISGGPVNEQFF,TGTGCCAGTAGTATTTCCGGGGGGCCAGTTAATGAGCAGTTCTTC
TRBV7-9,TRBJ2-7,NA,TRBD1,CASSAPGQGSYEQYF,TGTGCCAGCAGCGCCCCGGGACAGGGGAGCTACGAGCAGTACTTC
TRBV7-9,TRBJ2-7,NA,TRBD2,CASSSLAGGWWEQYF,TGTGCCAGCAGCTCCCTAGCGGGGGGTTGGTGGGAGCAGTACTTC
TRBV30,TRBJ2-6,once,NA,CACTADSGANVLTF,TGTGCCTGTACCGCAGACTCTGGGGCCAACGTCCTGACTTTC
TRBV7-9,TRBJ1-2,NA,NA,CASSLRGQNYGYTF,TGTGCCAGCAGCTTACGAGGACAGAACTATGGCTACACCTTC
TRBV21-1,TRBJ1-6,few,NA,CASSKDALGGAPPDSPLHF,TGTGCCAGCAGCAAAGACGCGTTGGGGGGCGCCCCACCGGATTCACCCCTCCACTTT
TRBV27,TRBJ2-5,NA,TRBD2,CASSSSGGALETQYF,TGTGCCAGCAGTTCAAGCGGGGGGGCCCTTGAGACCCAGTACTTC
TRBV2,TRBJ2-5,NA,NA,CASSAWSRGAETQYF,TGTGCCAGCAGTGCTTGGTCACGGGGTGCGGAGACCCAGTACTTC
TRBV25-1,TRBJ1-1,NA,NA,CASTTGRKNTEAFF,TGTGCCAGCACAACGGGCCGGAAGAACACTGAAGCTTTCTTT
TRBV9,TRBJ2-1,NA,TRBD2,CASSANERGGSYNEQFF,TGTGCCAGCAGCGCCAATGAACGGGGGGGCTCCTACAATGAGCAGTTCTTC
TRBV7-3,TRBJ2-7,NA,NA,CASSPLSSGTHEQYF,TGTGCCAGCAGCCCTCTGAGTAGCGGAACACACGAGCAGTACTTC
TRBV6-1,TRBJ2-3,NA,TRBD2,CASSEDTSGSDTQYF,TGTGCCAGCAGTGAAGACACTAGCGGTTCAGATACGCAGTATTTT
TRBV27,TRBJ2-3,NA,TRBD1,CASRSGTGRSDTQYF,TGTGCCAGCAGATCGGGGACAGGGAGGTCAGATACGCAGTATTTT
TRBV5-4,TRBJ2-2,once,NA,CASSLRSDTGELFF,TGTGCCAGCAGCTTGCGTTCGGACACCGGGGAGCTGTTTTTT